This is a list of T cell receptor beta chains from one sample in a study of blood T cell repertoires in COVID-19. Clones were read by immunoSEQ multiplex PCR, and TCRdb kept only the in-frame ones, dropping some. The sample lists about 140,000 clones, roughly 88% occurring once. Source material: peripheral blood. These receptors were obtained from an older woman with acute or convalescent COVID-19. CDR3s include the opening cysteine and the closing phenylalanine or tryptophan. D genes are given only for firm matches. Clone size, where shown, is once, few, many, or a class for clones that have expanded.

clone_size: .; d_call: .; j_call: TRBJ1-2; v_call: TRBV7-2; cdr3_aa: CASSFSEGGGYTF; cdr3_nt: TGTGCCAGCAGCTTCTCCGAGGGAGGTGGCTACACCTTC
clone_size: .; d_call: TRBD1; j_call: TRBJ1-5; v_call: TRBV2; cdr3_aa: CASRRGRDNQPQHF; cdr3_nt: TGTGCCAGCAGGAGGGGGCGGGACAATCAGCCCCAGCATTTT
clone_size: .; d_call: .; j_call: TRBJ1-6; v_call: TRBV9; cdr3_aa: CASSVDSSYNSPLHF; cdr3_nt: TGTGCCAGCAGCGTCGACAGCTCCTATAATTCACCCCTCCACTTT
clone_size: .; d_call: .; j_call: TRBJ2-5; v_call: TRBV5-1; cdr3_aa: CASRMGLAQETQYF; cdr3_nt: TGCGCCAGCAGGATGGGACTGGCCCAAGAGACCCAGTACTTC
clone_size: few; d_call: .; j_call: TRBJ1-2; v_call: TRBV6-4; cdr3_aa: CASSSDRYGYTF; cdr3_nt: TGTGCCAGCAGTTCGGACAGATATGGCTACACCTTC
clone_size: .; d_call: TRBD1; j_call: TRBJ1-2; v_call: TRBV4-3; cdr3_aa: CASSQEAWDRRNYGYTF; cdr3_nt: TGCGCCAGCAGCCAAGAAGCCTGGGACAGGCGGAACTATGGCTACACCTTC
clone_size: .; d_call: TRBD2; j_call: TRBJ2-1; v_call: TRBV10-3; cdr3_aa: CAITAGGQYNEQFF; cdr3_nt: TGTGCCATCACTGCGGGGGGGCAATACAATGAGCAGTTCTTC
clone_size: .; d_call: .; j_call: TRBJ1-1; v_call: TRBV5-1; cdr3_aa: CASSLDRAMNTEAFF; cdr3_nt: TGCGCCAGCAGCTTGGACAGGGCAATGAACACTGAAGCTTTCTTT
clone_size: .; d_call: .; j_call: TRBJ2-1; v_call: TRBV6-2/TRBV6-3; cdr3_aa: CASSYEGVNEQFF; cdr3_nt: TGTGCCAGCAGTTACGAGGGGGTGAATGAGCAGTTCTTC
clone_size: once; d_call: .; j_call: TRBJ1-5; v_call: TRBV28; cdr3_aa: CASRFDRRNQPQHF; cdr3_nt: TGTGCCAGCAGGTTCGACAGACGCAATCAGCCCCAGCATTTT
clone_size: .; d_call: TRBD1; j_call: TRBJ2-7; v_call: TRBV6-6; cdr3_aa: CASSTGTGGYEQYF; cdr3_nt: TGTGCCAGCAGCACCGGGACAGGGGGCTACGAGCAGTACTTC
clone_size: .; d_call: .; j_call: TRBJ2-1; v_call: TRBV2; cdr3_aa: CASSADSQLYNEQFF; cdr3_nt: TGTGCCAGCAGTGCTGACAGCCAACTATACAATGAGCAGTTCTTC
clone_size: .; d_call: .; j_call: TRBJ1-1; v_call: TRBV30; cdr3_aa: CAWRGQLNTEAFF; cdr3_nt: TGTGCCTGGAGGGGGCAGCTGAACACTGAAGCTTTCTTT
clone_size: .; d_call: .; j_call: TRBJ2-7; v_call: TRBV9; cdr3_aa: CASSVSPRSSGQDEQYF; cdr3_nt: TGTGCCAGCAGCGTATCGCCCCGGTCAAGCGGGCAGGACGAGCAGTACTTC
clone_size: once; d_call: TRBD1; j_call: TRBJ2-2; v_call: TRBV7-3; cdr3_aa: CASSLQGATGELFF; cdr3_nt: TGTGCCAGCAGCTTACAGGGGGCCACCGGGGAGCTGTTTTTT
clone_size: .; d_call: .; j_call: TRBJ2-7; v_call: TRBV6-6; cdr3_aa: CASSFSVRNSYEQYF; cdr3_nt: TGTGCCAGCAGTTTTAGCGTCCGAAACTCCTACGAGCAGTACTTC
clone_size: .; d_call: TRBD1; j_call: TRBJ2-2; v_call: TRBV6-5; cdr3_aa: CASILDRLGAGELFF; cdr3_nt: TGTGCCAGCATACTGGACAGGCTCGGGGCCGGGGAGCTGTTTTTT
clone_size: .; d_call: .; j_call: TRBJ1-5; v_call: TRBV7-2; cdr3_aa: CASSFWRQPQHF; cdr3_nt: TGTGCCAGCAGCTTTTGGAGGCAGCCCCAGCATTTT
clone_size: .; d_call: .; j_call: TRBJ1-2; v_call: TRBV11-1; cdr3_aa: CASSLGLTNYGYTF; cdr3_nt: TGTGCCAGCAGCTTAGGCCTCACAAACTATGGCTACACCTTC
clone_size: .; d_call: .; j_call: TRBJ2-2; v_call: TRBV2; cdr3_aa: CATRVNPQNTGELFF; cdr3_nt: TGTGCCACTAGAGTAAATCCACAAAACACCGGGGAGCTGTTTTTT
clone_size: .; d_call: TRBD1; j_call: TRBJ1-3; v_call: TRBV19; cdr3_aa: CASTLDRGSGNTIYF; cdr3_nt: TGTGCCAGTACCCTCGACAGGGGATCTGGAAACACCATATATTTT
clone_size: .; d_call: TRBD2; j_call: TRBJ2-7; v_call: TRBV6-2/TRBV6-3; cdr3_aa: CASSYSIAGHEQYF; cdr3_nt: TGTGCCAGCAGTTACTCGATAGCGGGGCACGAGCAGTACTTC
clone_size: once; d_call: .; j_call: TRBJ1-5; v_call: TRBV28; cdr3_aa: CASNTAPQGPQHF; cdr3_nt: TGTGCCAGCAACACAGCCCCCCAGGGGCCCCAGCATTTT